This T cell receptor (beta chain) was captured in a study of T-cell memory formation after mild COVID-19. TCRdb fed the 5' RACE reads into MiXCR, producing one record per CDR3 protein. The repertoire holds roughly 310,000 distinct CDR3 sequences, with about 16% as singletons. CDR3 length: 13 residues. CDR1 and CDR2 (germline): KGHSH, LQKENI. The junction had 2 bases not matched to a gene; V was cut back by 1 base and J by 6 bases. This sequence joins TRBV18 and TRBJ2-7; 8 bases match TRBD2. The sequencing input was PBMCs or a T cell subset sorted from them (not recorded which). This sequence was found in a man between 18 and 35 years old who had mild COVID-19 (a few samples of this study predate the infection). Cell type and time point are not known. The CDR3 loop reads CASSPLGGGEQYV. CDR3 sequence (DNA): TGTGCCAGCTCACCACTCGGGGGGGGCGAGCAGTACGTC.